At least ten counts were recorded for the clone carrying this T cell receptor beta chain. With 3 bases clipped from V and 3 bases from J, the junction kept 2 bases outside the gene matches. The CDR3 is 15 amino acids. In germline, CDR1 is SGHAT, CDR2 FQNNGV. Template material for TCR beta VDJ and CDR3 profiling consisted of genomic DNA. In TCRdb, the reads were re-called with MiXCR into one record per CDR3 protein. The table has approximately 300,000 distinct CDR3 sequences, 56% seen once; the top ten hold 1.3%. This entry is derived from a study of CD8+CD57+ T cells in acquired aplastic anemia. Patients chosen for sequencing had shown CD8+CD57+ cell expansion by flow cytometry.

This clonotype originated in a human donor with aplastic anemia. The rearrangement links TRBV11-2 to TRBJ2-1, with 10 bases lining up with TRBD2. Sequences were obtained from sorted CD4+, CD8+, or CD8+CD57+ T cells (not recorded which) from PBMCs. In DNA, the CDR3 is TGTGCCAGCAGCTTGAGCGGGAGGGGCTACAATGAGCAGTTCTTC. The encoded protein is CASSLSGRGYNEQFF. The whole variable domain, filled in from reference TRBV11-2 and TRBJ2-1, reads EAGVAQSPRYKIIEKRQSVAFWCNPISGHATLYWYQQILGQGPKLLIQFQNNGVVDDSQLPKDRFSAERLKGVDSTLKIQPAKLEDSAVYLCASSLSGRGYNEQFFGPGTRLTVL.